Each of the 8 T cell receptor beta chains below was sequenced from the same sample in a study of post-analysis software for immune sequencing data. Study conclusions and caveats: Controls showed lower frequencies than patients for roughly 5 TRBV segments, and TRBV5-6, TRBV5-1 and TRBV20-1 were among these.

For these TCRs, the target antigens are not known. Sequencing libraries made from TCR beta cDNA carried unique molecular identifiers. TCRdb re-analysed the PCR reads in MiXCR, keeping a single row per CDR3 protein. The sample lists about 800,000 distinct CDR3 sequences; 30% were seen once. The sequencing input was blood. The origin of the receptors is a girl aged 10 to 17 with multiple sclerosis.

Details on this clonotype: One end of the junction fails to match germline, which may point to a read error. V is TRBV6-5 and J is TRBJ2-6; tentatively, D is TRBD1 (5 bases). CDR3 length: 18 residues. From germline, CDR1 is MNHEY and CDR2 SVGAGI. The CDR3 loop reads CASSYSPVSRAGANVRTF. The CDR3 DNA reads as TGTGCCAGCAGTTACTCGCCCGTTAGCCGCGCTGGGGCCAACGTCCGGACTTTC.

The V call is TRBV6-2 or TRBV6-3, the J call TRBJ2-7; 9 bases are shared with TRBD2. The CDR3 sequence is 15 residues long. Per germline, CDR1 MNHEY and CDR2 SVGEGT. V lost 2 bases to trimming and J lost 2 bases; unmatched junction nucleotides: 4. CDR3 sequence (DNA): TGTGCCAGCAGTTACCAAGCGGGAGGCCCCTACGAGCAGTACTTC. Amino acids: CASSYQAGGPYEQYF.

At least ten counts were recorded for this clonotype. An end of the junction does not agree with germline; a read error may underlie this. The chain is built from TRBV5-1 and TRBJ2-7; 7 bases map to TRBD2. Per the germline V gene, CDR1 is SGHRS and CDR2 is YFSETQ. The CDR3 length is 13 residues. The CDR3 DNA reads TGTGCCAGCAGCTTAGCGCGGGGGTACGAGCAGTACTTC. It codes for CASSLARGYEQYF.

This clonotype was observed a few times. The chain combines TRBV7-8 with TRBJ2-3, with D perhaps TRBD1 or TRBD2 (5 bases each). V lost 5 bases, J lost 0 bases, and 12 bases lay in between. This CDR3 contains 15 residues. Germline assignment: CDR1 SGHVS and CDR2 FQNEAQ. As DNA, the CDR3 is TGTGCCAGCAGCCCGAGGGACGGTAGCACAGATACGCAGTATTTT. Translation gives CASSPRDGSTDTQYF.

This clonotype has more than one count but fewer than ten. The rearrangement links TRBV9 to TRBJ2-1, with TRBD1 matching over 7 bases. Unmatched junction bases numbered 12, after V lost 0 bases and J lost 12 bases. The CDR3 sequence is 15 residues long. Germline-derived CDR1 and CDR2 are SGDLS and YYNGEE. The CDR3: CASSVEQGLTVGQFF. DNA of the CDR3: TGTGCCAGCAGCGTAGAACAGGGGTTGACGGTTGGGCAGTTCTTC.

V usage is TRBV24-1 and J usage is TRBJ2-1; 10 bases agree with TRBD1. Trimming took 10 bases from V and 9 from J; bases not matched to a gene: 17. The CDR3 has 16 amino acids. Germline V gene lookup returns CDR1 KGHDR and CDR2 SFDVKD. The CDR3 bases are TGTGCCACGGGGGCTTTTGACAGGGGGCCCCAGGGTGAGCAGTTCTTC. Its protein is CATGAFDRGPQGEQFF.

This chain joins TRBV20-1 and TRBJ1-1, with no clear D. The CDR3 extends over 10 amino acids. V lost 5 bases to trimming and J lost 7 bases, with 8 bases between them. Germline V gene sequence: CDR1 DFQATT, CDR2 SNEGSKA (reference sequence). CDR3 sequence (DNA): TGCAGTGCTGGGGTTTATGAAGCTTTCTTT. It yields the protein CSAGVYEAFF.

Only one count was recorded for this clonotype. The CDR3 loop reads CATSDPRDSFSAETQYF. The CDR3 coding sequence is TGTGCCACCAGTGATCCTCGGGACTCCTTCTCGGCGGAGACCCAGTACTTC. V and J are TRBV24-1 and TRBJ2-7; tentatively, D is TRBD2 (6 bases). The J call may be mistaken, given a closer DNA end match to TRBJ2-5. The CDR3 extends over 17 amino acids. Germline loops: CDR1 KGHDR, CDR2 SFDVKD.